This T cell receptor (beta chain) was recovered during a study of cytomegalovirus exposure and HLA in healthy donors. This clone was seen more than once but under ten times. What it binds is not known. CDR1 is SGHVS, CDR2 FQNEAQ, per germline. Trimming took off 2 bases at V and 7 bases at J, with 9 bases between the two ends. The CDR3 length is 13 residues. In the PCR, 60 Vbeta and 13 Jbeta primers were used. This table comes from immunoSEQ multiplex PCR, and its TCRdb copy is limited to in-frame clones, with some not included. This sample has 130,000 or so clones, with less than 80% found just once. The study's findings and limits: Most sequenced TCRs were rare (though some public TCRs occurred in many donors).

The sequencing input was PBMCs. V gene TRBV7-8 combines with J gene TRBJ2-1; perhaps TRBD2 as D (5 bases). The receptor's source is a man in his forties in good health and CMV-seropositive. The CDR3 loop is CASSLPRGNEQFF. The CDR3 DNA reads TGTGCCAGCAGCTTACCCCGGGGTAATGAGCAGTTCTTC.